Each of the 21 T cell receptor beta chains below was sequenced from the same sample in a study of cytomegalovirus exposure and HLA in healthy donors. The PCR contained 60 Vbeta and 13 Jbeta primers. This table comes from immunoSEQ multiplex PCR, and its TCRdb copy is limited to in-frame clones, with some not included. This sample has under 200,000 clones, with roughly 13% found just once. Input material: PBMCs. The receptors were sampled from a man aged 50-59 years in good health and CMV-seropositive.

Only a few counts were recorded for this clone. The CDR3: CASSLAGDRVELFF. The CDR3 nucleotides are TGTGCCAGCAGCTTAGCGGGGGACAGGGTAGAACTGTTTTTT. J is TRBJ1-4 and V is TRBV7-9; TRBD1 agrees at 9 bases. Germline V CDR1 and CDR2: SEHNR, FQNEAQ (reference sequence). Trimming at V came to 0 bases and at J to 12 bases, leaving 5 bases not matched to a gene. The CDR3 contains 14 residues. Combining the CDR3 with reference TRBV7-9 and TRBJ1-4 gives the whole variable domain DTGVSQNPRHKITKRGQNVTFRCDPISEHNRLYWYRQTLGQGPEFLTYFQNEAQLEKSRLLSDRFSAERPKGSFSTLEIQRTEQGDSAMYLCASSLAGDRVELFFGSGTQLSVL.

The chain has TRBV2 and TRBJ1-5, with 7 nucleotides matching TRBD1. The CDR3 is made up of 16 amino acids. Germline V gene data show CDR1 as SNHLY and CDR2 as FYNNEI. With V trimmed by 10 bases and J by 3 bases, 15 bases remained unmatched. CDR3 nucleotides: TGTGCCACCTTAACTAGGGGGCAGCTGGTCAATCAGCCCCAGCATTTT. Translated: CATLTRGQLVNQPQHF. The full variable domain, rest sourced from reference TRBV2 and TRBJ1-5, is EPEVTQTPSHQVTQMGQEVILRCVPISNHLYFYWYRQILGQKVEFLVSFYNNEISEKSEIFDDQFSVERPDGSNFTLKIRSTKLEDSAMYFCATLTRGQLVNQPQHFGDGTRLSIL.

CDR3 nucleotide sequence: TGTGCCAGCAGCAATCCGGGTAGACAAGAGACCCAGTACTTC. Translated: CASSNPGRQETQYF. V and J are TRBV11-3 and TRBJ2-5, with D unclear. The V gene's germline CDR1 is SGHNT and CDR2 YENEEA. This CDR3 is built from 14 residues. The V end lost 5 bases, the J end lost 2 bases, and 12 bases lay between the germline ends.

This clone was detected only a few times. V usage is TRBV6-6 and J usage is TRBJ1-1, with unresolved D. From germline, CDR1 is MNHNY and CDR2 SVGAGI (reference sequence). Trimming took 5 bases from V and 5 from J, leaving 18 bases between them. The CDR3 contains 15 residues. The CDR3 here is CASSAPDREKTEAFF. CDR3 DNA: TGTGCCAGCAGTGCTCCGGACCGGGAGAAGACTGAAGCTTTCTTT.

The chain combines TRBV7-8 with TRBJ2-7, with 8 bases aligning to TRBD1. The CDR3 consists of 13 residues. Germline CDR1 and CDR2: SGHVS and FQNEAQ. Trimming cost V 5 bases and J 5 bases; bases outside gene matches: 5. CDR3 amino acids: CASSLDRGDEQYF. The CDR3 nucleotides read TGTGCCAGCAGCCTAGACAGGGGAGACGAGCAGTACTTC.

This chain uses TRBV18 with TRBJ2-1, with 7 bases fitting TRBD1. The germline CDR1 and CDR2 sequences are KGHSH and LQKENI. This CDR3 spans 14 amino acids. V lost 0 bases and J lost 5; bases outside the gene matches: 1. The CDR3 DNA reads TGTGCCAGCTCACCACCGACAGGGAACAATGAGCAGTTCTTC. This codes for CASSPPTGNNEQFF.

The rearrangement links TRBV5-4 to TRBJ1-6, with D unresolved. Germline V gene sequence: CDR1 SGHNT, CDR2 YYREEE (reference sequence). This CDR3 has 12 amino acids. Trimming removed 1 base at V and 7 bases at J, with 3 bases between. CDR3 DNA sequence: TGTGCCAGCAGCTTGTTAAATTCACCCCTCCACTTT. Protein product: CASSLLNSPLHF.

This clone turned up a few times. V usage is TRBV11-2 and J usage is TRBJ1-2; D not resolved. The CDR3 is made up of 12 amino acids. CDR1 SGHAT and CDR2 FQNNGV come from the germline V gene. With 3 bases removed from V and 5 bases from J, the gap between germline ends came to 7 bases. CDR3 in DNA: TGTGCCAGCAGCTTCCCCAAATATGGCTACACCTTC. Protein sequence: CASSFPKYGYTF.

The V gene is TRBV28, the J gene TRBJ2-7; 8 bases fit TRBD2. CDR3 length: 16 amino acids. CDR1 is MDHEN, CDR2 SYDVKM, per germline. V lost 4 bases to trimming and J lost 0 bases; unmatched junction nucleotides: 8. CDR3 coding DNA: TGTGCCAGCAGTTACGGGGGGGGCTTGCCCTCCTACGAGCAGTACGTC. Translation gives CASSYGGGLPSYEQYV.

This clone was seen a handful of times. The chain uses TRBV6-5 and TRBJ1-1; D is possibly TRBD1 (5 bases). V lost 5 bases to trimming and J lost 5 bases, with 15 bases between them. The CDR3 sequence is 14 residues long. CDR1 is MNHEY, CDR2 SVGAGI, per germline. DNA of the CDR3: TGTGCCAGCAGTCCTAGGGCGGGGCAGACTGAAGCTTTCTTT. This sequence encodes CASSPRAGQTEAFF.

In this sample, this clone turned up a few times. This chain's CDR3 is CAISTTGGDSPLHF. The CDR3 bases are TGTGCCATCAGCACCACAGGGGGAGATTCACCCCTCCACTTT. This chain uses TRBV10-3 with TRBJ1-6; 8 bases agree with TRBD1. Germline-derived CDR1 and CDR2 are ENHRY and SYGVKD. The CDR3 loop spans 14 amino acids. J gave up 8 bases and V 6 bases, and 6 bases lay outside the gene matches.

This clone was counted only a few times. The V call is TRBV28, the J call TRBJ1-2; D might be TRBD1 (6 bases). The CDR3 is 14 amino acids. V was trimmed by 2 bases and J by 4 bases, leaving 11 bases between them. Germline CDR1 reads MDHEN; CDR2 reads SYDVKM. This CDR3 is CASSLGQRAYGYTF. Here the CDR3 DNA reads TGTGCCAGCAGTTTAGGACAGAGGGCCTATGGCTACACCTTC.

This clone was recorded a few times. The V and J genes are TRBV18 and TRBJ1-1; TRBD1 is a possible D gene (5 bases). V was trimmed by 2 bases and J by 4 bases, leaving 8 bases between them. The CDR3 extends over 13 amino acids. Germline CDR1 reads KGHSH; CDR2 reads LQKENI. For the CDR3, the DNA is TGTGCCAGCTCACCATACAGGAGCACTGAAGCTTTCTTT. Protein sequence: CASSPYRSTEAFF.

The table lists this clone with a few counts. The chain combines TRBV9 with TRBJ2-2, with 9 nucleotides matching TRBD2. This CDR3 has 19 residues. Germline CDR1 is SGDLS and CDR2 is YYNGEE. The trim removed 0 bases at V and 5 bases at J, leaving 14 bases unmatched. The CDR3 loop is CASSVGARRRLAGTGELFF. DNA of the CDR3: TGTGCCAGCAGCGTAGGCGCTCGGAGGCGGCTAGCGGGGACCGGGGAGCTGTTTTTT.

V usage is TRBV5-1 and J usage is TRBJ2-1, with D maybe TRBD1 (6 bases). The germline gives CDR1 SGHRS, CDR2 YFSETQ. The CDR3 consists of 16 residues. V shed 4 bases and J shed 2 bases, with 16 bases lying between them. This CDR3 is CASSEQGVGAYNEQFF. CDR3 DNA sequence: TGCGCCAGCAGCGAACAGGGAGTTGGGGCCTACAATGAGCAGTTCTTC.

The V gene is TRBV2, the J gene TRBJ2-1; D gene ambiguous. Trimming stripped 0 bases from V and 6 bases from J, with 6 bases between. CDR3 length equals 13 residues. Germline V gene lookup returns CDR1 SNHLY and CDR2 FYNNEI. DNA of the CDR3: TGTGCCAGCAGTGAAGCGAGTACCAATGAGCAGTTCTTC. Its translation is CASSEASTNEQFF.

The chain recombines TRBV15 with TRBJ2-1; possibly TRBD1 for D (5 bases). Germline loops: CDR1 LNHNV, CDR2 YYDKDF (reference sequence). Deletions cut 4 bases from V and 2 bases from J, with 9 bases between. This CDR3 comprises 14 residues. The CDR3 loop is CATSIEGAYNEQFF. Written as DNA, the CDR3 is TGTGCCACCAGCATCGAAGGGGCCTACAATGAGCAGTTCTTC.

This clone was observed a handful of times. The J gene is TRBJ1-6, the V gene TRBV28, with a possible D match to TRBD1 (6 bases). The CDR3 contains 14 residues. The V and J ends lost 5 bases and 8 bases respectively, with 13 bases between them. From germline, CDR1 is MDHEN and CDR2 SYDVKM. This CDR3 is CASSPNRAYSPLHF. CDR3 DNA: TGTGCCAGCAGTCCCAACAGGGCCTATTCACCCCTCCACTTT.

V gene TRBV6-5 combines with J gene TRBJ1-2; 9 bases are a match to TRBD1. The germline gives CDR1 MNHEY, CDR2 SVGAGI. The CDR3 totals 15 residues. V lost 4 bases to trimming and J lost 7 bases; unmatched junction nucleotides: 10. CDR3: CASSSSTGTGTGYTF. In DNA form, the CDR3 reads TGTGCCAGCAGTTCCTCGACCGGGACAGGGACTGGCTACACCTTC.

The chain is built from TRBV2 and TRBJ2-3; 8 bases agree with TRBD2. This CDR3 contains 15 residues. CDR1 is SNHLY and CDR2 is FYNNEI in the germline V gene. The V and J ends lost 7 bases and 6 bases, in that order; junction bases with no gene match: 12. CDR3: CASNGRGGPRDTQYF. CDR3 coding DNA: TGTGCCAGCAACGGCCGGGGGGGCCCGAGGGATACGCAGTATTTT.

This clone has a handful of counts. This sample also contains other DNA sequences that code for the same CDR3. CDR3 sequence (DNA): TGTGCCAGCAGCGTAGCCCAGGGGGAAGGCGAGCAGTACTTC. It translates to CASSVAQGEGEQYF. The V call is TRBV9, the J call TRBJ2-7; 7 bases map to TRBD1. The CDR3 consists of 14 residues. Germline trimming cut 0 bases from V and 6 bases from J; bases unmatched to any gene: 6. Germline V gene sequence: CDR1 SGDLS, CDR2 YYNGEE.